These T cell receptor beta chains were read from a single sample in a study of graft-versus-host responses after intestinal transplantation. Repertoires were generated with immunoSEQ multiplex PCR, while TCRdb's copy carries only in-frame clones and drops some. Seen here are 35,000 to 45,000 clones, over 75% observed once, and the top ten hold nearly 4.5%. This specimen consisted of PBMCs, obtained 524 days after transplant. Receptor source: a human patient who received an intestinal transplant, so some T cells may come from the graft donor. Each CDR3 is given with its conserved first and last residue. The order of the fields is V gene, D gene, J gene, CDR3 protein, CDR3 DNA. The D gene is left open where the match is weak.

>TRBV6-5|-|TRBJ2-1
CASSYRQGLLEQFF
TGTGCCAGCAGTTACCGGCAGGGGCTGCTTGAGCAGTTCTTC
>TRBV6-9|TRBD1|TRBJ2-7
CASSFRGLSYEQYF
TGTGCCAGCAGTTTCAGGGGGCTCTCCTACGAGCAGTACTTC
>TRBV7-9|TRBD1|TRBJ2-5
CASSQTGETQYF
TGTGCCAGCAGCCAGACAGGGGAGACCCAGTACTTC
>TRBV18|-|TRBJ2-5
CASSPGVSETQYF
TGTGCCAGCTCACCAGGGGTCTCAGAGACCCAGTACTTC
>TRBV9|TRBD2|TRBJ2-7
CASSPGGSVYEQYF
TGTGCCAGCAGCCCCGGGGGGAGTGTATACGAGCAGTACTTC
>TRBV25-1|-|TRBJ1-1
CASRDSANTEAFF
TGTGCCAGCCGAGACAGTGCGAACACTGAAGCTTTCTTT
>TRBV27|-|TRBJ1-1
CASIPSYPGLTEAFF
TGTGCCAGCATTCCCTCCTACCCCGGGTTGACTGAAGCTTTCTTT
>TRBV11-2|-|TRBJ2-1
CASSQPPREPGADEQFF
TGTGCCAGCAGCCAGCCCCCCCGGGAACCAGGGGCAGATGAGCAGTTCTTC
>TRBV28|TRBD2|TRBJ2-7
CASLPTSGPSYEQYF
TGTGCCAGCCTACCCACTAGCGGGCCCTCCTACGAGCAGTACTTC
>TRBV19|-|TRBJ2-7
CASSMARDTREQYF
TGTGCCAGTAGTATGGCCCGGGACACTCGAGAGCAGTACTTC
>TRBV27|-|TRBJ1-1
CASSPIDPNTEAFF
TGTGCCAGCAGTCCAATCGACCCGAACACTGAAGCTTTCTTT
>TRBV19|TRBD1|TRBJ1-4
CASSDIARRQGRIPFF
TGTGCCAGTAGTGACATCGCTCGGAGACAGGGACGAATTCCATTTTTT
>TRBV7-7|TRBD2|TRBJ2-7
CASSLAGRPYEQYF
TGTGCTAGCAGCTTAGCGGGACGGCCTTACGAGCAGTACTTC
>TRBV6-6|-|TRBJ1-5
CASSYRGNQPQHF
TGTGCCAGCAGTTACCGGGGCAATCAGCCCCAGCATTTT
>TRBV9|TRBD2|TRBJ2-3
CASSVEASGRDTQYF
TGTGCCAGCAGCGTAGAGGCTAGCGGGAGAGATACGCAGTATTTT
>TRBV27|TRBD2|TRBJ2-3
CASSWGLGSTDTQYF
TGTGCCAGCAGTTGGGGACTAGGGAGCACAGATACGCAGTATTTT